The 8 T cell receptor beta chains in this list originate from one sample, sequenced in a study of cytotoxic CD8 clonotypes in ibrutinib-treated CLL. Some clones are missing from TCRdb's copy, which holds only in-frame ones; the method was immunoSEQ multiplex PCR. The profile shows approximately 280,000 clones, 60% to 80% of them singletons. The starting material was PBMCs, obtained at disease progression, from a patient treated with ibrutinib. The receptor source for this set is a human donor with chronic lymphocytic leukemia.

In its sample, this clone was seen a few times. The chain couples TRBV5-1 to TRBJ2-3; D unresolved. The CDR3 is made up of 12 amino acids. Germline values: CDR1 SGHRS, CDR2 YFSETQ. Trimming removed 3 bases from V and 3 bases from J, with 5 bases in between. CDR3 protein: CASSSTTDTQYF. The CDR3, as DNA: TGCGCCAGCAGCTCCACGACAGATACGCAGTATTTT.

J is TRBJ1-1 and V is TRBV5-8; a possible D gene is TRBD1 (5 bases). This CDR3 has 14 residues. The V gene's germline CDR1 is SGHTS and CDR2 YDEGEE. Trimming cost V 7 bases and J 6 bases, with 19 bases left between them. CDR3 residues: CASPQSRGKSEAFF. The CDR3 region has the DNA TGTGCCAGCCCCCAATCCCGGGGGAAGTCTGAAGCTTTCTTT.

The chain recombines TRBV11-3 with TRBJ1-4, with D maybe TRBD1 (5 bases). This CDR3 spans 16 amino acids. V was trimmed by 1 base and J by 0 bases, leaving 9 bases between them. Germline V gene sequence: CDR1 SGHNT, CDR2 YENEEA. The CDR3 DNA sequence: TGTGCCAGCAGCTTAGGGGGGGTTGCAACTAATGAAAAACTGTTTTTT. This codes for CASSLGGVATNEKLFF.

The chain carries TRBV5-1 and TRBJ1-3; TRBD1 aligns across 7 bases. Germline CDR1 reads SGHRS; CDR2 reads YFSETQ. V lost 0 bases and J lost 4; bases outside the gene matches: 4. CDR3 length equals 15 residues. As DNA, the CDR3 is TGCGCCAGCAGCTTGGGACAGGGCCCGGGAAACACCATATATTTT. It translates to CASSLGQGPGNTIYF.

This clone has just one count. The V and J genes are TRBV7-8 and TRBJ2-5, with D unclear. Germline CDR1 and CDR2: SGHVS and FQNEAQ. The CDR3 length is 15 residues. V lost 2 bases to trimming and J lost 0 bases, with 10 bases between them. This CDR3 is CASSLSRNHQETQYF. CDR3 in DNA: TGTGCCAGCAGCTTATCCAGGAATCACCAAGAGACCCAGTACTTC.

The rearrangement joins TRBV29-1 to TRBJ2-5; perhaps TRBD2 as D (6 bases). V lost 4 bases to trimming and J lost 5 bases, with 14 bases between them. This CDR3 is 13 amino acids long. Germline lookup yields CDR1 SQVTM and CDR2 ANQGSEA. CDR3 coding DNA: TGCAGCGTTGTGCGGGGCAAGAGTGAGACCCAGTACTTC. This codes for CSVVRGKSETQYF.

For the CDR3, the DNA is TGTGCCAGCAGCCGCGTCGTCGTCCAAGAGACCCAGTACTTC. Its translation: CASSRVVVQETQYF. The chain links TRBV5-5 to TRBJ2-5; D is uncertain. Deletions cut 4 bases from V and 1 base from J, with 11 bases between. Germline values: CDR1 SGHKS, CDR2 YYEKEE (reference sequence). The CDR3 loop spans 14 amino acids. Using reference TRBV5-5 and TRBJ2-5 for the parts outside the CDR3, the full variable domain is DAGVTQSPTHLIKTRGQQVTLRCSPISGHKSVSWYQQVLGQGPQFIFQYYEKEERGRGNFPDRFSARQFPNYSSELNVNALLLGDSALYLCASSRVVVQETQYFGPGTRLLVL.

In this sample, this clone turned up a few times. This chain joins TRBV21-1 and TRBJ1-2. TRBV21-1 is a documented pseudogene. The CDR3 totals 15 residues. CDR3 sequence (DNA): TGTGCCAGCAGCAAAGAATCGGCAGGCGGCTATGGCTACACCTTC. Residues: CASSKESAGGYGYTF.